This T cell receptor beta chain was found in a study of OX40 agonist ivuxolimab in advanced cancers. In the study overall: Averaging 60 years in age, with a range of about 20 to 90, the cohort was approximately 83% male. One hepatocellular carcinoma and a couple of cutaneous melanoma patients partially responded.

Trimming removed 5 bases from V and 0 bases from J, with 7 bases in between. CDR3 length equals 13 residues. CDR1 is SGHTA, CDR2 FQGNSA, per germline. Points from the study as a whole: The CD4+ and CD8+ T cells in the blood had expanded clonally by week 6 at 0.1 to 3.0 mg/kg.

Comment on this clone: As yet, its antigen is unknown.

Sequencing used immunoSEQ multiplex PCR; TCRdb keeps in-frame clones, though not all of them. This table has around 60,000 clones, over 90% appearing once. The source was CD4+ or CD8+ T cells sorted from blood, collected in a trial of the OX40 agonist ivuxolimab. This TCR derives from an adult with an advanced solid tumor such as melanoma, head and neck, liver or kidney cancer. The chain recombines TRBV7-2 with TRBJ2-5; D gene uncertain. The CDR3 loop is CASSPEYQETQYF. In DNA form, the CDR3 reads TGTGCCAGCAGCCCCGAGTACCAAGAGACCCAGTACTTC.